A selection of T cell receptor beta chains follows, all from one sample in a study of T-cell reconstitution after alpha-beta-depleted transplantation in children. One entry per CDR3 protein, called by TCRdb with MiXCR from the PCR reads. The sample carries some 520,000 distinct CDR3 sequences, 30% to 35% recorded once. This sample comprised PBMCs from the stem cell graft donor, obtained from the stem cell graft. Every receptor here comes from a human donor who donated a stem cell graft to a child with aplastic anemia. Each CDR3 is given with its conserved first and last residue. D genes are given only for firm matches. Clone size is stated in some rows and not others, as once, few, many or a class when expanded.

>TRBJ2-7|NA|NA|TRBV19
CASSIQYEQYF
TGTGCCAGTAGTATCCAATACGAGCAGTACTTC
>TRBJ1-1|few|NA|TRBV25-1
CASSELNLGTEAFF
TGTGCCAGCAGTGAATTAAACTTGGGCACTGAAGCTTTCTTT
>TRBJ2-7|NA|TRBD2|TRBV7-2
CASSLKSGGSSDEQYF
TGTGCCAGCAGCTTGAAAAGTGGCGGGAGCTCCGACGAGCAGTACTTC
>TRBJ2-7|NA|NA|TRBV5-6
CASSSTSIPEQYF
TGTGCCAGCAGCTCCACTAGCATTCCCGAGCAGTACTTC
>TRBJ1-2|NA|NA|TRBV9
CASRGSAGGYTF
TGTGCCAGCAGAGGATCGGCGGGAGGCTACACCTTC
>TRBJ1-1|few|NA|TRBV20-1
CSARGGSITEAFF
TGCAGTGCTAGGGGAGGATCCATTACTGAAGCTTTCTTT
>TRBJ1-1|NA|NA|TRBV28
CASSLSGRLGAFF
TGTGCCAGCAGTTTATCGGGGAGATTGGGAGCTTTCTTT
>TRBJ1-1|NA|NA|TRBV5-1
CASSLITGESSEAFF
TGCGCCAGCAGCTTGATTACGGGAGAATCCTCTGAAGCTTTCTTT
>TRBJ2-1|NA|NA|TRBV5-1
CASSTDSSSRFF
TGCGCCAGCAGCACGGACTCTTCCAGTAGGTTCTTC
>TRBJ2-6|NA|TRBD2|TRBV18
CASSPITSGRATGANVLTF
TGTGCCAGCTCACCAATAACTAGCGGGAGAGCTACTGGGGCCAACGTCCTGACTTTC
>TRBJ2-3|NA|NA|TRBV15
CATSSTTKAGQYF
TGTGCCACCAGCAGCACAACTAAAGCGGGGCAGTATTTT
>TRBJ1-2|NA|NA|TRBV28
CASTWGGSYGYTF
TGTGCCAGCACTTGGGGGGGCTCCTATGGCTACACCTTC
>TRBJ1-5|few|NA|TRBV20-1
CSARDVNPDRAQHF
TGCAGTGCTAGGGACGTCAACCCTGATCGAGCTCAGCATTTT
>TRBJ2-3|NA|NA|TRBV25-1
CASSDTRNGGDTQYF
TGTGCCAGCAGTGACACAAGGAATGGGGGGGATACGCAGTATTTT
>TRBJ1-2|few|NA|TRBV7-9
CASRHHSHYGYTF
TGTGCCAGCAGACACCACAGTCACTATGGCTACACCTTC
>TRBJ2-1|few|NA|TRBV27
CASSLGKGNEQFF
TGTGCCAGCAGTTTGGGTAAGGGCAATGAGCAGTTCTTC
>TRBJ2-1|NA|NA|TRBV13
CASSLSSDSGDEQFF
TGTGCCAGCAGCTTAAGCTCGGATTCCGGGGATGAGCAGTTCTTC
>TRBJ1-1|NA|NA|TRBV28
CASNRGMNTEAFF
TGTGCCAGCAACCGGGGGATGAACACTGAAGCTTTCTTT
>TRBJ1-4|NA|NA|TRBV7-9
CASSPSEGGKEKLFF
TGTGCCAGCAGCCCATCGGAGGGTGGCAAGGAAAAACTGTTTTTT
>TRBJ2-7|NA|TRBD1|TRBV4-3
CASSQAGQGYYEQYF
TGCGCCAGCAGCCAAGCCGGACAGGGGTACTACGAGCAGTACTTC
>TRBJ2-3|once|TRBD1|TRBV27
CASIPGGFTTDTQYF
TGTGCCAGCATCCCAGGGGGATTTACCACAGATACGCAGTATTTT
>TRBJ2-2|NA|NA|TRBV18
CASSPQVGNTGELFF
TGTGCCAGCTCCCCCCAGGTGGGGAACACCGGGGAGCTGTTTTTT
>TRBJ2-1|NA|NA|TRBV20-1
CSARDSGGVGNEQFF
TGCAGTGCTAGAGATTCGGGCGGAGTGGGCAATGAGCAGTTCTTC
>TRBJ2-1|few|TRBD1|TRBV29-1
CSVGQGHNEQFF
TGCAGCGTTGGACAGGGACACAATGAGCAGTTCTTC
>TRBJ2-3|NA|NA|TRBV5-4
CASSFGYGDTQYF
TGTGCCAGCAGCTTTGGGTACGGAGATACGCAGTATTTT
>TRBJ2-7|NA|TRBD1|TRBV7-9
CASSSETGVTYEQYF
TGTGCCAGCAGCAGTGAGACAGGGGTCACCTACGAGCAGTACTTC
>TRBJ2-5|NA|TRBD2|TRBV7-2
CASHRGLAGDRQETQYF
TGTGCCAGTCATCGGGGACTAGCGGGAGATAGGCAAGAGACCCAGTACTTC
>TRBJ1-2|NA|NA|TRBV30
CAWKLAGTNYGYTF
TGTGCCTGGAAACTAGCAGGGACTAACTATGGCTACACCTTC
>TRBJ2-7|NA|NA|TRBV7-9
CASSLGHRPYEQYF
TGTGCCAGCAGCTTAGGGCACAGGCCCTACGAGCAGTACTTC
>TRBJ1-5|few|NA|TRBV10-3
CAIRGSGDQPQHF
TGTGCCATCAGAGGTAGTGGGGATCAGCCCCAGCATTTT
>TRBJ1-4|NA|NA|TRBV5-1
CASSFRRGSEKLFF
TGCGCCAGCAGCTTCCGGAGGGGAAGTGAAAAACTGTTTTTT
>TRBJ2-1|NA|TRBD2|TRBV27
CASKTSGPYNEQFF
TGTGCCAGTAAGACTAGCGGGCCTTACAATGAGCAGTTCTTC
>TRBJ2-7|few|NA|TRBV7-6
CASSLAVSSREQYF
TGTGCCAGCAGCTTAGCGGTGTCTAGCCGGGAGCAGTACTTC